The 11 T cell receptor beta chains in this list originate from one sample, sequenced in a study of blood T cell repertoires in COVID-19. Here immunoSEQ multiplex PCR was the method, and the copy in TCRdb shows in-frame clones only, minus some. Of about 170,000 clones in the sample, 80% to 90% are singletons; the top ten hold approximately 11%. The sequenced sample consisted of peripheral blood. The receptors were gathered from a woman in her fifties or sixties with COVID-19, enrolled during active disease.

The chain joins TRBV6-1 to TRBJ2-2; TRBD2 agrees at 8 bases. CDR3 length: 15 amino acids. Germline values: CDR1 MNHNS, CDR2 SASEGT. The V segment lost 7 bases and the J segment 1 base; nucleotides outside the gene matches: 5. This chain's CDR3 is CASTKAGVNTGELFF. The CDR3 coding sequence is TGTGCCAGCACCAAAGCGGGAGTGAACACCGGGGAGCTGTTTTTT.

The rearrangement joins TRBV5-1 to TRBJ2-5; perhaps TRBD2 as D (5 bases). V lost 3 bases and J 1 base, leaving 19 bases between the germline ends. The CDR3 sequence is 17 residues long. Germline CDR1 is SGHRS and CDR2 is YFSETQ. The CDR3 spells CASSSGTGGSRQETQYF. CDR3 sequence (DNA): TGCGCCAGCAGCTCAGGCACGGGCGGGTCACGCCAAGAGACCCAGTACTTC.

The gene calls are TRBV19 and TRBJ2-4; tentative D call: TRBD1 (6 bases). The V end was cut by 8 bases, the J end by 8 bases, with 19 bases between. CDR1 and CDR2 (germline): LNHDA, SQIVND (reference sequence). The CDR3 is 14 amino acids. For the CDR3, the DNA is TGTGCCAGTTCGGATATACAGGGAACCGACATTCAGTACTTC. Amino acid sequence: CASSDIQGTDIQYF.

Only one count was recorded for this clone. The V gene is TRBV27, the J gene TRBJ2-7; the D is unclear. The CDR3 is made up of 13 amino acids. In germline, CDR1 is MNHEY, CDR2 SMNVEV (reference sequence). V was clipped by 2 bases and J by 3 bases, with 8 bases between them. The CDR3 sequence: CASSLRRDYEQYF. For the CDR3, the DNA is TGTGCCAGCAGTTTAAGGAGAGACTACGAGCAGTACTTC.

The chain carries TRBV4-3 and TRBJ1-5, with unresolved D. V dropped 0 bases and J dropped 1 base, with 7 bases sitting between them. The CDR3 length is 15 residues. Germline values: CDR1 LGHNA, CDR2 YSLEER. CDR3 in DNA: TGCGCCAGCAGCCAAGAGTTTCAAAGCAATCAGCCCCAGCATTTT. Translated, it gives CASSQEFQSNQPQHF.

The V gene is TRBV5-1, the J gene TRBJ2-7; TRBD1 matches at 8 bases. This CDR3 is 13 amino acids long. Germline assignment: CDR1 SGHRS and CDR2 YFSETQ. V trimming: 4 bases; J trimming: 2 bases; junction bases outside the gene matches: 2. The chain's CDR3 is CASSVGQAYEQYF. DNA for the CDR3: TGCGCCAGCAGCGTGGGACAGGCCTACGAGCAGTACTTC.

The chain has TRBV29-1 and TRBJ2-7, with 12 bases identical to TRBD2. CDR1 is SQVTM, CDR2 ANQGSEA, per germline. There are 14 residues in the CDR3. V dropped 6 bases and J dropped 5; count of bases not matched to a gene: 8. CDR3 bases: TGCAGCGTCGCTAGCGGGAGGGCCGTGGACGAGCAGTACTTC. Translation: CSVASGRAVDEQYF.

The chain carries TRBV7-2 and TRBJ2-6; unclear D gene. Trimming took 5 bases from V and 0 from J, leaving 11 bases between them. The CDR3 length is 16 residues. CDR1 is SGHTA, CDR2 FQGNSA, per germline. This chain's CDR3 is CASSHAPGSGANVLTF. As DNA, the CDR3 is TGTGCCAGCAGCCACGCTCCGGGCTCTGGGGCCAACGTCCTGACTTTC. Together with reference TRBV7-2 and TRBJ2-6, the CDR3 gives the full variable domain: GAGVSQSPSNKVTEKGKDVELRCDPISGHTALYWYRQSLGQGLEFLIYFQGNSAPDKSGLPSDRFSAERTGGSVSTLTIQRTQQEDSAVYLCASSHAPGSGANVLTFGAGSRLTVL.

The V call is TRBV9, the J call TRBJ2-6, with a weak D call TRBD1 (6 bases). This CDR3 comprises 15 residues. V shed 6 bases and J shed 4 bases, with 14 bases lying between them. Germline CDR1 is SGDLS and CDR2 is YYNGEE. CDR3 nucleotide sequence: TGTGCCAGCAACTTTACAGGGCCGGGGGCCAACGTCCTGACTTTC. Translated: CASNFTGPGANVLTF.

This chain joins TRBV5-1 and TRBJ1-4; possible D gene TRBD1, 5 bases. The CDR3 sequence is 14 residues long. V was clipped by 8 bases and J by 3 bases, with 14 bases between them. From germline, CDR1 is SGHRS and CDR2 YFSETQ. The CDR3 DNA follows: TGCGCCAGGGCGGTAAGGGGATCTAATGAAAAACTGTTTTTT. This sequence encodes CARAVRGSNEKLFF.

This clone has only one observation. J is TRBJ1-2 and V is TRBV19, with TRBD1 as a possible D gene (5 bases). The CDR3 sequence is 13 residues long. Trimming pared 10 bases from V and 7 bases from J, leaving 19 bases between. From germline, CDR1 is LNHDA and CDR2 SQIVND (reference sequence). CDR3 bases: TGTGCCATCTCGGGGGGGTATCCGGCTGGCTACACCTTC. It encodes CAISGGYPAGYTF. Together with reference TRBV19 and TRBJ1-2, the CDR3 gives the full variable domain: DGGITQSPKYLFRKEGQNVTLSCEQNLNHDAMYWYRQDPGQGLRLIYYSQIVNDFQKGDIAEGYSVSREKKESFPLTVTSAQKNPTAFYLCAISGGYPAGYTFGSGTRLTVV.